This is a list of T cell receptor beta chains from one sample in a study of cytomegalovirus exposure and HLA in healthy donors. Here immunoSEQ multiplex PCR was the method, and the copy in TCRdb shows in-frame clones only, minus some. Of fewer than 250,000 clones listed, more than 65% were seen once; the top ten hold roughly 3.6%. Sequences were obtained from PBMCs. The receptors stem from a man in his forties in good health and CMV-seropositive. Both conserved end residues are part of each CDR3. D genes are given only for firm matches. Rows may omit the clone size; those that give it use once, few, many or a size class.

j_call	clone_size	d_call	v_call	cdr3_nt	cdr3_aa
TRBJ1-2	-	TRBD1	TRBV4-1	TGCGCCAGCAGCCCAGACCCGGGACAGGGAGTCTATGGCTACACCTTC	CASSPDPGQGVYGYTF
TRBJ2-1	-	TRBD2	TRBV28	TGTGCCAGCAGTTTGAGGGTTAGCGGGAGCCACCCTGAGCAGTTCTTC	CASSLRVSGSHPEQFF
TRBJ2-7	-	-	TRBV7-8	TGTGCCAGTATTTCCAAGCAAAAAGCGGCATACGACGAGCAGTACTTC	CASISKQKAAYDEQYF
TRBJ2-7	few	-	TRBV28	TGTGCCAGCAGTTTAGAACTGACGGGCTCCTACGAGCAGTACTTC	CASSLELTGSYEQYF
TRBJ2-5	-	-	TRBV7-9	TGTGCCAGCAGCCACGCCGGGACTCAAGAGACCCAGTACTTC	CASSHAGTQETQYF
TRBJ2-7	few	TRBD2	TRBV28	TGTGCCAGCAGTCTGGCTAGCGGGCTTTACGAGCAGTACTTC	CASSLASGLYEQYF
TRBJ2-5	-	TRBD2	TRBV4-1	TGCGCCAGCAGCCAAGACCCCGGACTAGGAGGGATCGAGACCCAGTACTTC	CASSQDPGLGGIETQYF
TRBJ2-1	-	-	TRBV6-1	TGTGCCAGCAGTGAACAGGGTTACGAGCAGTTCTTC	CASSEQGYEQFF
TRBJ2-5	once	TRBD1	TRBV27	TGTGCCAGCAGTTTATCGGCCGACAGGGCATGGGAGACCCAGTACTTC	CASSLSADRAWETQYF
TRBJ1-1	-	TRBD1	TRBV5-1	TGCGCCAGCAGCCCAGGGGACAGGAACACTGAAGCTTTCTTT	CASSPGDRNTEAFF
TRBJ2-3	-	TRBD2	TRBV4-2	TGTGCCAGCAGCCAACGACTAGCGGGAGTCGGGGATACGCAGTATTTT	CASSQRLAGVGDTQYF
TRBJ2-1	once	TRBD2	TRBV4-2	TGTGCCAGCAGCCAAGACAGTCTAGCGGGACGCTCCTACAATGAGCAGTTCTTC	CASSQDSLAGRSYNEQFF
TRBJ2-1	-	TRBD2	TRBV7-9	TGTGCCAGCAGCGAGGGACTAGCGAGCTCCTACAATGAGCAGTTCTTC	CASSEGLASSYNEQFF
TRBJ2-4	once	TRBD2	TRBV6-4	TGTGCCAGCAGCGAGCCGGGACTAGGAGCCAAAAACATTCAGTACTTC	CASSEPGLGAKNIQYF
TRBJ1-2	-	TRBD1	TRBV11-2	TGTGCCAGCAGCGGCTACAGGGGGGAAGTGGTAATCACCTTC	CASSGYRGEVVITF
TRBJ2-7	-	-	TRBV7-9	TGTGCCAGCAGCTTATCCGCGGGGGCCCCTGCTGGCGAGCAGTACTTC	CASSLSAGAPAGEQYF
TRBJ2-5	once	-	TRBV7-2	TGTGCCAGCAGCTTCCCGACAGGCTCGGGGCAAGAGACCCAGTACTTC	CASSFPTGSGQETQYF
TRBJ2-1	-	TRBD2	TRBV19	TGTGCCAGTAGCCCCGCGGCTAGCGGGAGGCTTCGCTCCTACAATGAGCAGTTCTTC	CASSPAASGRLRSYNEQFF
TRBJ2-7	-	TRBD2	TRBV28	TGTGCCAGCAGGGACCGACTAGCGGGAACCTACGAGCAGTACTTC	CASRDRLAGTYEQYF
TRBJ2-2	-	-	TRBV5-4	TGTGCCAGCAGCTTGGGACCGACAGGAATCGGGGAGCTGTTTTTT	CASSLGPTGIGELFF
TRBJ1-6	few	-	TRBV5-6	TGTGCCAGCAGCCGCCCCGAACTTTCTTCACCCCTCCACTTT	CASSRPELSSPLHF
TRBJ1-4	once	-	TRBV2	TGTGCCAGCATGTTCCAGGGGTTAACTAATGAAAAACTGTTTTTT	CASMFQGLTNEKLFF
TRBJ2-7	once	TRBD1	TRBV29-1	TGCAGCGTCCAGGACAGGGGCGGCTACGAGCAGTACTTC	CSVQDRGGYEQYF
TRBJ2-1	-	-	TRBV28	TGTGCCAGCAGCTTGAGGAGGGCCGCGAATGAGCAGTTCTTC	CASSLRRAANEQFF
TRBJ1-2	-	-	TRBV5-6	TGTGCCAGCAAAGACAGGCTCTATGGCTACACCTTC	CASKDRLYGYTF
TRBJ1-5	-	-	TRBV19	TGTGCCAGTAGTATCCAGGACTTGGGGGCCAATCAGCCCCAGCATTTT	CASSIQDLGANQPQHF
TRBJ2-5	-	-	TRBV7-2	TGTGCCAGCAGCTTCCAGACAGTACAAGAGACCCAGTACTTC	CASSFQTVQETQYF
TRBJ1-4	-	-	TRBV12-5	TGTGCTAGTGGTTTGGACAGGCTGGATGAAAAACTGTTTTTT	CASGLDRLDEKLFF
TRBJ1-4	-	-	TRBV18	TGTGCCAGCTCACCGGAGTCAACTAATGAAAAACTGTTTTTT	CASSPESTNEKLFF
TRBJ1-1	-	-	TRBV25-1	TGTGCCAGCAGTAACTCCCAAGGGGGTTACACTGAATCTTTCTTT	CASSNSQGGYTESFF
TRBJ2-2	-	-	TRBV11-2	TGTGCCAGCAGCCCCCGGTTCGCGGCCACCGGGGAGCTGTTTTTT	CASSPRFAATGELFF
TRBJ1-2	-	-	TRBV19	TGTGCCAGTAGTATGGGGCCAGGGGATGGCTACACCTTC	CASSMGPGDGYTF
TRBJ1-4	-	TRBD1	TRBV5-1	TGCGCCAGCAGCTCCGGGACAGGGGGGGAAAAACTGTTTTTT	CASSSGTGGEKLFF
TRBJ2-1	-	TRBD2	TRBV9	TGTGCCAGCAGCGTACTAGCGGGGATCGATGAGCAGTTCTTC	CASSVLAGIDEQFF
TRBJ2-7	-	TRBD2	TRBV6-1	TGTGCCAGCAGTGAACCTATCGGACTAGCGGGAGGTCCCTTCTACGAGCAGTACTTC	CASSEPIGLAGGPFYEQYF
TRBJ2-3	-	TRBD1	TRBV5-4	TGTGCCAGCAGCTCGAACAGGGGCCTGAGCACAGATACGCAGTATTTT	CASSSNRGLSTDTQYF
TRBJ2-7	-	TRBD1	TRBV5-4	TGTGCCAGCAGCTCTGGGGTCGGCCAGGGGGCGGCCTACGAGCAGTACTTC	CASSSGVGQGAAYEQYF
TRBJ1-2	-	TRBD1	TRBV19	TGTGCCAGCTCCACAGGGGTACGCCTGGGAGGCTACACCTTC	CASSTGVRLGGYTF
TRBJ2-7	-	TRBD2	TRBV10-3	TGTGCCACTACACTAGCGGGGGGCTCCTACGAGCAGTACTTC	CATTLAGGSYEQYF
TRBJ2-7	-	-	TRBV11-2	TGTGCCAGCAGCTTAGAGCGGTCTACGAGGGAGCAGTACTTC	CASSLERSTREQYF
TRBJ1-2	once	-	TRBV5-6	TGTGCCAGCAGCTGGGGGACTGGTAACTATGGCTACACCTTC	CASSWGTGNYGYTF
TRBJ1-3	-	-	TRBV7-6	TGTGCCAGCAGCTTAGAAGCGGACCTCGGAAACACCATATATTTT	CASSLEADLGNTIYF
TRBJ1-5	-	TRBD1	TRBV19	TGTGCCAGTAGTATGCGGGGGGGACAGGGGATCGGCTATAGCAATCAGCCCCAGCATTTT	CASSMRGGQGIGYSNQPQHF
TRBJ1-2	-	TRBD1	TRBV18	TGTGCCAGCTCACCACAGGGACAGAGCGGCTACACCTTC	CASSPQGQSGYTF
TRBJ1-4	once	-	TRBV6-1	TGTGCCAGCGGGGGGGCCCATGAAAAACTGTTTTTT	CASGGAHEKLFF
TRBJ2-5	-	-	TRBV10-3	TGTGCCATCAGGGGAGGTATACAAGAGACCCAGTACTTC	CAIRGGIQETQYF
TRBJ1-2	-	TRBD1	TRBV27	TGTGCCAGCAGTTTAAAGGTCGGCAGGGGGCATCTTGACTATGGCTACACCTTC	CASSLKVGRGHLDYGYTF
TRBJ2-7	-	-	TRBV5-8	TGTGCCAGCAGCTTGGGAACGGTTTCCCATACCGAGCAGTACTTC	CASSLGTVSHTEQYF
TRBJ1-1	-	-	TRBV4-1	TGCGCCAGCAGCCGACAGATAGGGGATCTAGAAGCTTTCTTT	CASSRQIGDLEAFF
TRBJ1-2	-	-	TRBV6-5	TGTGCCAGCAGTTACGTGGAGGGTGATGGCTACACCTTC	CASSYVEGDGYTF
TRBJ2-7	-	TRBD1	TRBV2	TGTGCCAGCAGTCGTACAGGGGGCCACGAGCAGTACTTC	CASSRTGGHEQYF
TRBJ2-6	-	TRBD2	TRBV19	TGTGCCAGTAGACTGTACAGCGGGGGCGGGAGGGCCAACGTCCTGACTTTC	CASRLYSGGGRANVLTF
TRBJ2-2	-	TRBD2	TRBV9	TGTGCCAGCAGCGTAGCTGGCGGGGGATACACCGGGGAGCTGTTTTTT	CASSVAGGGYTGELFF
TRBJ1-3	-	-	TRBV25-1	TGTGCCAGCAGCCAGGCCAGCTCTGGAAACACCATATATTTT	CASSQASSGNTIYF
TRBJ2-3	-	-	TRBV6-6	TGTGCCAGCAGCCCGCCCAGGGGTCGGGATACGCAGTATTTT	CASSPPRGRDTQYF
TRBJ2-7	-	TRBD1	TRBV11-3	TGTGCCAGCAGCCAGCAAACAGGGGCCTACGAGCAGTACTTC	CASSQQTGAYEQYF
TRBJ2-7	-	-	TRBV4-1	TGCGCCAGCAGCCTGTCCGGGACTGAGTCCTACGAGCAGTACTTC	CASSLSGTESYEQYF
TRBJ2-7	few	TRBD1	TRBV7-2	TGTGCCAGCAGCTTAGTGACAGGGACCGAGCAGTACTTC	CASSLVTGTEQYF
TRBJ1-2	-	-	TRBV28	TGTGCCAGCAGTTACAGGTCCCTTGTCCCTTATTCCCGCTATGGCTACACCTTC	CASSYRSLVPYSRYGYTF